This T cell receptor (beta chain) was recorded in a study of somatic mutations in cytotoxic T cells in rheumatoid arthritis. Findings of the study overall: In the expanded CD8+ clones, the antigen targets remained unknown.

CDR1 is MDHEN, CDR2 SYDVKM, per germline. The CDR3 has 12 amino acids. V was trimmed by 2 bases and J by 3 bases, leaving 5 bases between them. Isolation of CD4+ and CD8+ cells used positive magnetic bead selection, with purity checked by flow cytometry. Some clones are missing from TCRdb's copy, which holds only in-frame ones; the method was immunoSEQ multiplex PCR. The sample has approximately 10,000 clones; roughly four fifths are singletons. Concerning this clone: What it recognizes is unknown.

The receptor comes from a woman aged 45 to 65 in good health. V usage is TRBV28 and J usage is TRBJ2-7; D ambiguous. Sequenced: CD8+ T cells sorted from blood. DNA of the CDR3: TGTGCCAGCAGTTTACCCTACTACGAGCAGTACTTC. It is translated as CASSLPYYEQYF. Full variable domain (outside the CDR3, taken from reference TRBV28 and TRBJ2-7): DVKVTQSSRYLVKRTGEKVFLECVQDMDHENMFWYRQDPGLGLRLIYFSYDVKMKEKGDIPEGYSVSREKKERFSLILESASTNQTSMYLCASSLPYYEQYFGPGTRLTVT.